This TCR beta chain originates from a study of cytomegalovirus exposure and HLA in healthy donors. Primers included in the PCR were 60 Vbeta and 13 Jbeta primers. Clones were read by immunoSEQ multiplex PCR, and TCRdb kept only the in-frame ones, dropping some. The table shows 100,000 to 150,000 clones, with around four fifths occurring only once. Germline CDR1 is MNHEY and CDR2 is SVGAGI. The CDR3 contains 13 residues. Trimming cost V 6 bases and J 4 bases, with 13 bases left between them. Sequenced: PBMCs. V usage is TRBV6-5 and J usage is TRBJ2-7, with D possibly TRBD1 on 7 matching bases. The receptor comes from a male donor in good health and CMV-seronegative. DNA of the CDR3: TGTGCCAGCAGGCGGGACAGTGTTTACGAGCAGTACTTC. This codes for CASRRDSVYEQYF.